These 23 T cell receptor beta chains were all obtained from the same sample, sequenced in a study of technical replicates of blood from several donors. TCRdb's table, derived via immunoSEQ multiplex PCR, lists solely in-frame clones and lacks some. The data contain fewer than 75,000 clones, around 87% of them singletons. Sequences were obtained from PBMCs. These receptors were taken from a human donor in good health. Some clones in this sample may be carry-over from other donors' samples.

The CDR3 nucleotides are TGTGCCAGCACCCTTCGACAGGATTCAAACTATGGCTACACCTTC. As protein: CASTLRQDSNYGYTF. The chain recombines TRBV27 with TRBJ1-2, with D possibly matching TRBD1 (6 bases). This CDR3 spans 15 amino acids. The V and J ends lost 7 bases and 2 bases respectively, with 17 bases between them. The V gene's germline CDR1 is MNHEY and CDR2 SMNVEV (reference sequence).

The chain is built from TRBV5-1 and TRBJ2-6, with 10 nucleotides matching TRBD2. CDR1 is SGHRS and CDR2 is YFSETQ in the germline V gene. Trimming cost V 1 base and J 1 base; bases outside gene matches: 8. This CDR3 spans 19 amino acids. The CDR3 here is CASSLIAGGPSSGANVLTF. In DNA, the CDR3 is TGCGCCAGCAGCTTGATAGCGGGAGGCCCTAGTTCTGGGGCCAACGTCCTGACTTTC.

The CDR3: CASSKQGNTEAFF. Here the CDR3 DNA reads TGTGCCAGCAGCAAACAGGGCAACACTGAAGCTTTCTTT. The V and J genes are TRBV7-9 and TRBJ1-1, with a possible D match to TRBD1 (6 bases). The length of the CDR3 is 13 residues. The V end was cut by 5 bases, the J end by 2 bases, with 9 bases between. The germline CDR1 and CDR2 sequences are SEHNR and FQNEAQ (reference sequence).

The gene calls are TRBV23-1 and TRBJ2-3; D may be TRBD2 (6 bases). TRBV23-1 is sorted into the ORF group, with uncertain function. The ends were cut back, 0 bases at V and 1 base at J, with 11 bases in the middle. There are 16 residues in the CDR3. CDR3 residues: CASSQSEWGGTDTQYF. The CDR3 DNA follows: TGCGCCAGCAGTCAATCGGAATGGGGGGGCACAGATACGCAGTATTTT.

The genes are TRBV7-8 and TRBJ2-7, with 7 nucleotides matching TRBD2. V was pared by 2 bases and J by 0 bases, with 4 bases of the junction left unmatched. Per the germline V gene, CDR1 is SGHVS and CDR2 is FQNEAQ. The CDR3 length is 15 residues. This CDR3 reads CASSLPAGVSYEQYF. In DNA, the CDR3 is TGTGCCAGCAGCTTACCCGCGGGGGTCTCCTACGAGCAGTACTTC.

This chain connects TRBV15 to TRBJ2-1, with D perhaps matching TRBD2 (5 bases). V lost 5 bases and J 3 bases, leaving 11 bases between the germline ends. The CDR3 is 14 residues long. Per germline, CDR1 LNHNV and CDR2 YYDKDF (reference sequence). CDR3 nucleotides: TGTGCCACCAGCCCCCCGGACTTCTACAATGAGCAGTTCTTC. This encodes CATSPPDFYNEQFF. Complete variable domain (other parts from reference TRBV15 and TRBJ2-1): DAMVIQNPRYQVTQFGKPVTLSCSQTLNHNVMYWYQQKSSQAPKLLFHYYDKDFNNEADTPDNFQSRRPNTSFCFLDIRSPGLGDTAMYLCATSPPDFYNEQFFGPGTRLTVL.

The CDR3 is CSVGQASTDTQYF. CDR3 DNA sequence: TGCAGCGTTGGACAGGCCAGCACAGATACGCAGTATTTT. The rearrangement links TRBV29-1 to TRBJ2-3; tentatively, D is TRBD1 (6 bases). Trimming stripped 4 bases from V and 0 bases from J, with 8 bases between. The CDR3 sequence is 13 residues long. From germline, CDR1 is SQVTM and CDR2 ANQGSEA.

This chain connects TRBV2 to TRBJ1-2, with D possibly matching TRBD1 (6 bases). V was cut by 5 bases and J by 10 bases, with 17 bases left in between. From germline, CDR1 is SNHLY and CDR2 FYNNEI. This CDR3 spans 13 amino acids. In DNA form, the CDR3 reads TGTGCCAGCAGTCCTAGGACAGATCCGCCCTACACCTTC. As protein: CASSPRTDPPYTF.

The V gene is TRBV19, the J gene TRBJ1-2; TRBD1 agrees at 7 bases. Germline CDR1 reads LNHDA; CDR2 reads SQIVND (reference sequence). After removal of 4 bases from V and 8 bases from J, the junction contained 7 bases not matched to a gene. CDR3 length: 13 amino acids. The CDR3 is CASSTRQGQGYTF. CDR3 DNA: TGTGCCAGTAGTACCCGACAGGGTCAAGGCTACACCTTC.

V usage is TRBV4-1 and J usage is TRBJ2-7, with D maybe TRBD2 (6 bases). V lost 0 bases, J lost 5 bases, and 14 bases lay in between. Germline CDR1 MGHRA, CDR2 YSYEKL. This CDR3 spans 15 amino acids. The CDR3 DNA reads TGCGCCAGCAGCCAAGAAGGTCTAGCGCAGGACGAGCAGTACTTC. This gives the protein CASSQEGLAQDEQYF.

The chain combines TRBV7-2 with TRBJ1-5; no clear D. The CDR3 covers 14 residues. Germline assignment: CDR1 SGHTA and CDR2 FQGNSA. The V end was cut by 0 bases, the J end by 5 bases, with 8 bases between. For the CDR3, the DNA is TGTGCCAGCAGCTTAGCTTTGCGGGATCAGCCCCAGCATTTT. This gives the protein CASSLALRDQPQHF.

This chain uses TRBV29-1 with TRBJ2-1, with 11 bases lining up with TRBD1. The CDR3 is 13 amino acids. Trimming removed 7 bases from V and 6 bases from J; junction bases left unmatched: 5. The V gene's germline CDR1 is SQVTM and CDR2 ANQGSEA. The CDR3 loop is CSARTGGLNEQFF. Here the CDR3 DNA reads TGCAGCGCCAGGACAGGGGGCCTCAATGAGCAGTTCTTC.

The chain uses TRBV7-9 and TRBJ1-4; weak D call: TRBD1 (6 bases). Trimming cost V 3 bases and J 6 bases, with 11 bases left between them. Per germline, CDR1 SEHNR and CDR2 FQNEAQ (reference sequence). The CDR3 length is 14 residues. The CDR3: CASSFGGLDEKLFF. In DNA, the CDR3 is TGTGCCAGCAGCTTCGGGGGGCTGGATGAAAAACTGTTTTTT.

CDR3 sequence (DNA): TGTGCCAGTAGTTCACGGGAGGCCCTTGGCTACACCTTC. Translating gives CASSSREALGYTF. The J gene is TRBJ1-2, the V gene TRBV19, with D unresolved. CDR3 length equals 13 residues. Germline V gives CDR1 LNHDA, CDR2 SQIVND (reference sequence). V was cut by 5 bases and J by 7 bases, with 14 bases left in between.

The CDR3 sequence is CASSWGGPRAGSSYNSPLHF. The CDR3 coding sequence is TGCGCCAGCAGCTGGGGGGGACCTCGGGCAGGGAGCTCCTATAATTCACCCCTCCACTTT. The V call is TRBV5-1, the J call TRBJ1-6, with a weak D call TRBD1 (5 bases). The CDR3 runs 20 residues. Germline V gene lookup returns CDR1 SGHRS and CDR2 YFSETQ. Trimming removed 3 bases from V and 0 bases from J, with 22 bases in between.

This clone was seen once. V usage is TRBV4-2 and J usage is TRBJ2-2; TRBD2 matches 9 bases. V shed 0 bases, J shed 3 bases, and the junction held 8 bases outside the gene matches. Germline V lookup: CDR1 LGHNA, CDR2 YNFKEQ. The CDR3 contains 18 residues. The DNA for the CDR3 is TGTGCCAGCAGCCAAGAAGGGGGGCTAGCGGGGTACACCGGGGAGCTGTTTTTT. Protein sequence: CASSQEGGLAGYTGELFF.

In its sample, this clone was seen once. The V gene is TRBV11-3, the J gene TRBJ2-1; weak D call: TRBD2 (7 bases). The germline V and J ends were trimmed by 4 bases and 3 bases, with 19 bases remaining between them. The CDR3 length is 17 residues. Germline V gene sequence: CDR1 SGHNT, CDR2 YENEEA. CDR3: CASSSPRGGGNYNEQFF. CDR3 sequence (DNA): TGTGCCAGCAGCTCCCCCAGGGGCGGGGGAAACTACAATGAGCAGTTCTTC.

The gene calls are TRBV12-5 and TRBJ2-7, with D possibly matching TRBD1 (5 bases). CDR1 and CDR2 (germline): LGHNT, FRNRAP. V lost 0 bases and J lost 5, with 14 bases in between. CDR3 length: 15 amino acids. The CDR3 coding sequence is TGTGCTAGTGGTTTGGTACAGGTGCCACGGGACGAGCAGTACTTC. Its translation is CASGLVQVPRDEQYF.

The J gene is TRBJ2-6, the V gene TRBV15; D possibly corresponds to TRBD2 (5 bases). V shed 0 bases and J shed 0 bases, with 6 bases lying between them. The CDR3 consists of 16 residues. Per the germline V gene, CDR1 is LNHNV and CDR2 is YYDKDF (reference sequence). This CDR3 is CATSRERDSGANVLTF. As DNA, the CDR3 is TGTGCCACCAGCAGAGAGAGGGACTCTGGGGCCAACGTCCTGACTTTC.

The CDR3 spells CASRNRGWETQYF. The CDR3 DNA follows: TGTGCCAGCAGGAACAGGGGCTGGGAGACCCAGTACTTC. The chain couples TRBV6-6 to TRBJ2-5; 7 positions agree with TRBD1. J gave up 5 bases and V 6 bases, and 6 bases lay outside the gene matches. The germline gives CDR1 MNHNY, CDR2 SVGAGI (reference sequence). The CDR3 extends over 13 amino acids.

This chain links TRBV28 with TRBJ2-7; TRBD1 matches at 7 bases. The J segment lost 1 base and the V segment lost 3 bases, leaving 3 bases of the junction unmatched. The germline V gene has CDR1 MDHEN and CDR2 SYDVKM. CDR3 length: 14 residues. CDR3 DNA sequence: TGTGCCAGCAGTTTCGGGGACAGATCCTACGAGCAGTACTTC. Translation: CASSFGDRSYEQYF.

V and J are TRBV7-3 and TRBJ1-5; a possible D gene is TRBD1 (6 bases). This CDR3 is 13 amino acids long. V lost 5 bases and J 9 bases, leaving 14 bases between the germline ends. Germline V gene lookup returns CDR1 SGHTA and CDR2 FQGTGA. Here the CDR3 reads CASSTDRSGPQHF. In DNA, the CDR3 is TGTGCCAGCAGCACTGACAGGTCGGGGCCCCAGCATTTT.

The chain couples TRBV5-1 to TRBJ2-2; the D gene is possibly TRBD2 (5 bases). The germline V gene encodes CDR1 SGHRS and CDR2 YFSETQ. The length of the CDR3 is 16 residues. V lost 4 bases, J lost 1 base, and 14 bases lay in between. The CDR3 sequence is CASSPNVALNTGELFF. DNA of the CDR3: TGCGCCAGCAGCCCTAATGTAGCGTTGAACACCGGGGAGCTGTTTTTT.